This entry features one TCR beta chain sequence. No cognate antigen has been identified for it. One base away there is no much larger clone; base qualities are not given. At diagnosis, tumor, uninvolved tumor-adjacent lung and peripheral blood were collected and then preserved as a mix of FFPE and fresh-frozen material. For TCR repertoire profiling, blood samples were analyzed as peripheral blood mononuclear cells. The immunoSEQ Assay was used to sequence TCR beta CDR3 regions from DNA. In the source study's methods: To compute T cell density, TCR beta template counts were normalized to usable DNA, which was estimated by amplifying housekeeping genes. Richness was estimated with the preseqR package, extrapolating to 400,000 templates for PBMC samples and 120,000 templates for tissue samples. Clonality was taken to be one minus Pielou's evenness. Tissue-enriched TCRs were identified through differential abundance testing performed on productive amino-acid clonotypes, with a minimum total count of 5 and an alpha of 0.1. The Jaccard Index and the Morisita Overlap Index were used to measure repertoire overlap between compartments. GLIPH clustered TCR beta CDR3s with public tetramer-defined viral CDR3s; viral motifs required at least three viral sequences plus V-gene enrichment. Drawn from immuneACCESS, this table holds only the in-frame rearrangements with V and J called that TCRdb kept. Clones are partly lost; checked studies trace under half to an unresolved V gene and leave the rest unexplained. The DNA was the basis for D and trimming; V, J and clone size are from that table. Across this sample there are about 20,000 clones, with about 88% seen only once. The ten largest make up over 7.5% of the sample.

V is pared back by 2 bases and J by 11 bases, with 15 bases lying between the germline termini. Looking up the germline V gene (reference sequence) yields CDR1 MNHNY and CDR2 SVGAGI. From the cysteine through the phenylalanine, the CDR3 covers 13 amino acids. Only the CDR3 portion is preserved as DNA: 39 bases, with reading frame beginning at the first base. This record comes from a study of T cells in localized non-small cell lung cancer (TCRdb year 2020). About the study as a whole: The study analyzed T cell repertoires of 200 to 250 early-stage NSCLC patients, comparing tumors and uninvolved tumor-adjacent lungs. The cohort was made up of some 240 treatment-naive NSCLC patients whose localized lung tumors had been resected. Of the NSCLC patients, 129 were male and roughly 110 were female, and the mean age was approximately 66 years. The paper as a whole reports these results and caveats: Because the study design was exploratory, TCR variables were selected using unadjusted p-values without false-discovery rate correction. Because multi-region sequencing of the tumors was not done, intratumor heterogeneity could not be ruled out. Uninvolved tumor-adjacent lung showed the highest T cell clonality, higher than tumor, which suggests more focused antigenic responses in the uninvolved tumor-adjacent lung. A median of about 50 of the top 100 tumor clones turned up in the paired uninvolved adjacent lung, and fewer than 35 of those clones also ranked among the top 100 of that same adjacent lung. Longer overall survival was associated with higher T cell density in blood, whereas shorter survival was associated with higher clonality in adjacent lung.

This sequence originates from a man aged 40 to 70 with stage I lung adenocarcinoma. The sequence is built from TRBV6-6 and TRBJ1-1, with no D gene named confidently. Here the sequenced sample was peripheral blood, taken before any cancer treatment. CDR3 protein: CASSYPETGLAFF. The nucleotide sequence is TGTGCCAGCAGTTACCCAGAGACTGGGCTGGCTTTCTTT.